The rows below give T cell receptor beta chains drawn from one sample of a study of early T cells in non-severe SARS-CoV-2 infection. MiXCR, applied by TCRdb to the 5' RACE reads, yields one record per CDR3 protein. The repertoire holds 85,000 to 100,000 distinct CDR3 sequences, approximately 16% seen once, with around 1.3% in the top ten. Sequenced input: whole blood. The source is an adult who was a healthcare worker with PCR-confirmed SARS-CoV-2 infection or an uninfected control (not recorded which). CDR3s include the opening cysteine and the closing phenylalanine or tryptophan. The D gene is left open where the match is weak.

D gene,J gene,V gene,CDR3 protein
NA,TRBJ2-3,TRBV7-6,CASSLGDWSTDTQYF
TRBD2,TRBJ2-1,TRBV30,CALPPPLAGGAQFF
NA,TRBJ2-7,TRBV12-3/TRBV12-4,CASSFPSFEQYF
NA,TRBJ2-3,TRBV19,CASSTSGTYTDTQYF
NA,TRBJ2-7,TRBV28,CASSFGYEQYF
NA,TRBJ2-1,TRBV19,CASSISDSYNEQFF
NA,TRBJ2-7,TRBV6-5,CASSMTESYEQYF
NA,TRBJ1-5,TRBV11-2,CASSLGSGQTSNQPQHF
TRBD2,TRBJ2-3,TRBV12-3/TRBV12-4,CASSAPGGRGDTQYF
NA,TRBJ2-1,TRBV29-1,CSSGAAEQFF
NA,TRBJ1-5,TRBV18,CASSPAQDQPQHF
NA,TRBJ2-5,TRBV14,CASSPLFGETQYF